This is a list of T cell receptor beta chains from one sample in a study of T cells in Graves' hyperthyroidism and ophthalmopathy. TCRdb passed the multiplex PCR reads through MiXCR, listing each CDR3 protein once. The repertoire includes about 610,000 distinct CDR3 sequences, about 45% of them detected once, and 7.5% to 8.5% sits in the top ten. Sequenced sample: peripheral blood or thyroid tissue (not recorded which). The receptors here all came from a young woman with Graves' hyperthyroidism. CDR3s include the opening cysteine and the closing phenylalanine or tryptophan. The order of the fields is clone size, J gene, D gene, V gene, CDR3 DNA, CDR3 protein. The D gene is left open where the match is weak. A clone size is listed for some rows: how often the clone was seen (once, few, many), or a class if it is expanded.

size: many
J: TRBJ1-1
D: NA
V: TRBV27
DNA: TGTGCTAGTGGCCCCCGTGACACTGAAGCTTTCTTT
CDR3: CASGPRDTEAFF

size: NA
J: TRBJ2-7
D: TRBD2
V: TRBV5-1
DNA: TGCGCCAGCAGAAGAGCGGGAGAGTACGAGCAGTACTTC
CDR3: CASRRAGEYEQYF

size: NA
J: TRBJ1-2
D: TRBD1
V: TRBV29-1
DNA: TGCAGCGTTGAAGTGACAGGGGTGAGCTATGGCTACACCTTC
CDR3: CSVEVTGVSYGYTF

size: NA
J: TRBJ2-7
D: TRBD2
V: TRBV11-2
DNA: TGTGCCAGCAGCTTAATAGGACTAGCGTACAATGAGCAGTACTTC
CDR3: CASSLIGLAYNEQYF

size: many
J: TRBJ2-5
D: NA
V: TRBV12-3/TRBV12-4
DNA: TGTGCCAGCGATGACGGTGAGACCCAGTACTTC
CDR3: CASDDGETQYF

size: NA
J: TRBJ2-5
D: NA
V: TRBV6-6
DNA: TGTGCCAGCAGTTCCGGACTTCCAGTAGGAGAGACCCAGTACTTC
CDR3: CASSSGLPVGETQYF

size: many
J: TRBJ2-5
D: TRBD2
V: TRBV6-1
DNA: TGTGCCACCGTAGCGGGAGTCTGGGAGACCCAGTACTTC
CDR3: CATVAGVWETQYF

size: NA
J: TRBJ2-7
D: TRBD1
V: TRBV29-1
DNA: TGCAGCTTGGGACAGGGGAACGAGCAGTACTTC
CDR3: CSLGQGNEQYF

size: few
J: TRBJ2-1
D: TRBD2
V: TRBV7-9
DNA: TGTGCCAGCAGCACGCTGGGGGGGAATGAGCAGTTCTTC
CDR3: CASSTLGGNEQFF

size: few
J: TRBJ1-5
D: NA
V: TRBV12-3/TRBV12-4
DNA: TGTGCCAGCAGGGACTTTAGCAATCAGCCCCAGCATTTT
CDR3: CASRDFSNQPQHF

size: NA
J: TRBJ1-5
D: NA
V: TRBV15
DNA: TGTGCCACCAGCAGCCAAACCCAGGGGTACGGTCAGCCCCAGCATTTT
CDR3: CATSSQTQGYGQPQHF

size: few
J: TRBJ2-7
D: NA
V: TRBV29-1
DNA: TGCAGCGTGTGGTTACAGGAGTTATACAATGAGCAGTACTTC
CDR3: CSVWLQELYNEQYF

size: many
J: TRBJ2-5
D: TRBD1
V: TRBV6-5
DNA: TGTGCCAGCAGTACAGGGGAAGAGACCCAGTACTTC
CDR3: CASSTGEETQYF

size: once
J: TRBJ1-5
D: NA
V: TRBV25-1
DNA: TGTGCCAGCAGTGCTAGAGAACGGAGCAATCAGCCCCAGCATTTT
CDR3: CASSARERSNQPQHF

size: many
J: TRBJ1-1
D: NA
V: TRBV4-2
DNA: TGTGCCAGCAGCCAGACGGTGGGGGGGCGGAACACTGAAGCTTTCTTT
CDR3: CASSQTVGGRNTEAFF

size: NA
J: TRBJ2-7
D: NA
V: TRBV10-3
DNA: TGTGCCATCAGTGAGCCGGGTAGCGGAGAGCAGTACTTC
CDR3: CAISEPGSGEQYF

size: once
J: TRBJ2-7
D: NA
V: TRBV2
DNA: TGTGCCAGCAGCCCGGACGGACGCTACGAGCAGTACTTC
CDR3: CASSPDGRYEQYF

size: few
J: TRBJ2-2
D: TRBD1
V: TRBV7-6
DNA: TGTGCCAGCAGCCACGGGACAGGGGGGATCAGCACCGGGGAGCTGTTTTTT
CDR3: CASSHGTGGISTGELFF

size: NA
J: TRBJ2-7
D: TRBD1
V: TRBV7-2
DNA: TGTGCCAGCAGCGTAACCGGGACAGGGTTTGGATTT
CDR3: CASSVTGTGFGF

size: few
J: TRBJ1-4
D: TRBD1
V: TRBV27
DNA: TGTGCCAGCAAACAGGGGGCTAATGAAAAACTGTTTTTT
CDR3: CASKQGANEKLFF

size: NA
J: TRBJ1-5
D: TRBD1
V: TRBV10-3
DNA: TGTGCCATACCGGGACAGGCGGACAATCAGCCCCAGCATTTT
CDR3: CAIPGQADNQPQHF

size: NA
J: TRBJ1-2
D: NA
V: TRBV10-3
DNA: TGTGCCATCAGTGAGGGCTGGGATGGCTACACCTTC
CDR3: CAISEGWDGYTF

size: NA
J: TRBJ2-1
D: NA
V: TRBV7-6
DNA: TGTGCCAGCAGTTATTTTACCGGGACAGAGCAGTTCTTC
CDR3: CASSYFTGTEQFF

size: many
J: TRBJ1-2
D: NA
V: TRBV3-1
DNA: TGTGCCAGCAGCCAGCGCGGAGCCCGGGCTAACTATGGCTACACCTTC
CDR3: CASSQRGARANYGYTF

size: NA
J: TRBJ1-1
D: NA
V: TRBV19
DNA: TGTGCCAGTAGTATAAGAGTGACCCAATATGAAGCTTTCTTT
CDR3: CASSIRVTQYEAFF

size: many
J: TRBJ1-2
D: NA
V: TRBV5-1
DNA: TGCGCCAGCAGCACGGGTCTTGGGGGAAGGAATGGCTACACCTTC
CDR3: CASSTGLGGRNGYTF

size: many
J: TRBJ2-5
D: TRBD1
V: TRBV20-1
DNA: TGCAGTGCCGCCGGGACAGGAATCCAAGAGACCCAGTACTTC
CDR3: CSAAGTGIQETQYF

size: NA
J: TRBJ1-2
D: NA
V: TRBV19
DNA: TGTGCCAGTAGTATTGGGACTAGCGTACCCTACGGCTACACCTTC
CDR3: CASSIGTSVPYGYTF

size: many
J: TRBJ2-5
D: TRBD2
V: TRBV6-5
DNA: TGTGCCAGCAGTCCCACGACTAGCGGGAGGATTGAGACCCAGTACTTC
CDR3: CASSPTTSGRIETQYF

size: many
J: TRBJ2-2
D: NA
V: TRBV6-5
DNA: TGTGCCAGCAAGGAGACAGGGAACACCGGGGAGCTGTTTTTT
CDR3: CASKETGNTGELFF

size: many
J: TRBJ1-3
D: NA
V: TRBV11-3
DNA: TGTGCCAGCAGCTTAGAGACAGCTATCGGAAACACCATATATTTT
CDR3: CASSLETAIGNTIYF

size: few
J: TRBJ2-2
D: TRBD1
V: TRBV7-2
DNA: TGTGCCAGCAGTCATCCCGCCGGACAGGCGATCACCGGGGAGCTGTTTTTT
CDR3: CASSHPAGQAITGELFF

size: NA
J: TRBJ1-4
D: NA
V: TRBV30
DNA: TGTGCCTGGGGGCGGGGGGCCGCAACTAATGAAAAACTGTTTTTT
CDR3: CAWGRGAATNEKLFF

size: many
J: TRBJ2-2
D: TRBD2
V: TRBV20-1
DNA: TGCAGTGCTAGAGATAGCGGGGTCGGGGAGCTGTTTTTT
CDR3: CSARDSGVGELFF

size: NA
J: TRBJ2-1
D: NA
V: TRBV12-3/TRBV12-4
DNA: TGTGCCAGCACGGATGACCTACTCTCCTACAATGAGCAGTTCTTC
CDR3: CASTDDLLSYNEQFF

size: NA
J: TRBJ2-7
D: NA
V: TRBV4-1
DNA: TGTGCCAGCAGCCGGGGTCAGGGGGGGCGCGAGCAGTACTTC
CDR3: CASSRGQGGREQYF

size: NA
J: TRBJ2-2
D: TRBD2
V: TRBV3-1
DNA: TGTGCCAGCAGCCAAGATCTTGGCGGGACTAGCGCCTCCGGGGAGCTGTTTTTT
CDR3: CASSQDLGGTSASGELFF

size: NA
J: TRBJ1-6
D: NA
V: TRBV10-3
DNA: TGTGCCATCAGTGGTACGAGGGCGGACGGGAATTCACCCCTCCACTTT
CDR3: CAISGTRADGNSPLHF

size: many
J: TRBJ2-1
D: TRBD2
V: TRBV7-3
DNA: TGTGCCAGCAGCTTAATGGGCGGGAGTAGCGATGAGCAGTTCTTC
CDR3: CASSLMGGSSDEQFF

size: many
J: TRBJ2-5
D: NA
V: TRBV2
DNA: TGTGCCAGCCGGACGGAGACCCAGTACTTC
CDR3: CASRTETQYF

size: NA
J: TRBJ2-6
D: TRBD2
V: TRBV5-4
DNA: TGTGCCAGCAGCCCTAGACTAGCGGGAGCCACCGGGGCCAACGTCCTGACTTTC
CDR3: CASSPRLAGATGANVLTF

size: many
J: TRBJ2-5
D: NA
V: TRBV6-5
DNA: TGTGCCAGCAGTTACGGGCAGGGTGTAGAGACCCAGTACTTC
CDR3: CASSYGQGVETQYF

size: many
J: TRBJ2-5
D: TRBD1
V: TRBV7-3
DNA: TGTGCCAGCAGCTTCGGGACAGGGGGGAAGGTGACCCAGTACTTC
CDR3: CASSFGTGGKVTQYF